This T cell receptor (beta chain) stems from a study of CD8+ T cells in alopecia areata. Study-level information: It was oral tofacitinib, at 5 to 10 mg twice daily, that treated patients received.

Treatment indicated: oral pan-JAK inhibitor, 5-10 mg twice daily. Germline values: CDR1 SEHNR, CDR2 FQNEAQ (reference sequence). Trimming cost V 2 bases and J 3 bases; bases outside gene matches: 4. The CDR3 is made up of 15 amino acids. Sequencing templates came from extracted RNA that was reverse transcribed into cDNA. Clones were sequenced by immunoSEQ multiplex PCR, and TCRdb holds only the in-frame ones, with some missing. Of over 150,000 clones in the sample, 55% to 70% were seen once. The TCR sequence derives from a human donor with alopecia areata. The specimen comprised CD4+ T cells sorted from blood, sampled at week 4, from a patient treated with tofacitinib. The chain links TRBV7-9 to TRBJ2-1; 7 bases are a match to TRBD2. The CDR3 nucleotides are TGTGCCAGCAGCTTAAGAGCGGGGAACTACAATGAGCAGTTCTTC. Its translation is CASSLRAGNYNEQFF.